This T cell receptor (beta chain) comes out of a study of blood T cell repertoires in COVID-19. The overall study: The origin of the acute and convalescent COVID-19 samples was the United States, Italy and Spain. PBMCs, B-cell-depleted T cells, or T cells provided the cDNA or gDNA that made up the material.

Authors' analysis steps: Nucleated cell number was recorded as an estimate derived from reference gene primer amplification. Assay used: immunoSEQ multiplex PCR; TCRdb lists only in-frame clones, some missing. V and J calls plus clone size are reproduced from that table; the DNA served to infer D and trimming. The table has approximately 97,000 clones, about nine tenths seen once. After removal of 7 bases from V and 4 bases from J, the junction contained 7 bases not matched to a gene. The CDR3 loop spans 14 amino acids. Germline-derived CDR1 and CDR2 are SGHRS and YFSETQ. The receptor comes from a man aged 60-69 years with acute or convalescent COVID-19. The chain recombines TRBV5-1 with TRBJ1-5, with 8 bases identical to TRBD1. Sequenced: peripheral blood. The CDR3 nucleotides read TGCGCCAGCCGCCTTGACAGGGGTAATCAGCCCCAGCATTTT. The encoded protein is CASRLDRGNQPQHF.